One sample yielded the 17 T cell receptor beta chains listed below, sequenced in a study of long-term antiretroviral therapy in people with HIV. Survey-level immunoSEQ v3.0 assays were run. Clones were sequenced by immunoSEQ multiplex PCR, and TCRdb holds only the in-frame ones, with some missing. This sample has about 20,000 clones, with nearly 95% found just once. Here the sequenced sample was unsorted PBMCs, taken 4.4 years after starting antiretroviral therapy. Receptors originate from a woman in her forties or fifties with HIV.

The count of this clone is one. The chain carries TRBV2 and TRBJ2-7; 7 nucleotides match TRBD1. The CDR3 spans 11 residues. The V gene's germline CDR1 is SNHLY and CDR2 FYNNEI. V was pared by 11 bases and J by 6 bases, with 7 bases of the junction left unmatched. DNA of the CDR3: TGTGCCGGCCAGGGACAGATCGAGCAGTACTTC. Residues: CAGQGQIEQYF.

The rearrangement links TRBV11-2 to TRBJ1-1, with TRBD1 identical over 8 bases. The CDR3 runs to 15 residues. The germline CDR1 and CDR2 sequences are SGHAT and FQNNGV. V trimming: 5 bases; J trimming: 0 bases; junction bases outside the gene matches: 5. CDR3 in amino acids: CASSAGQGLNTEAFF. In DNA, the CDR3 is TGTGCCAGCAGCGCCGGACAGGGCTTGAACACTGAAGCTTTCTTT.

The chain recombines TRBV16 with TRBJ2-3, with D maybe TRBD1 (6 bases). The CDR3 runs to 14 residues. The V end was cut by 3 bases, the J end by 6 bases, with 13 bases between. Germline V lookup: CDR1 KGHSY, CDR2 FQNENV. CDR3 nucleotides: TGTGCCAGCAGCCAGCCTACGAGGGGGGATACGCAGTATTTT. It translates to CASSQPTRGDTQYF.

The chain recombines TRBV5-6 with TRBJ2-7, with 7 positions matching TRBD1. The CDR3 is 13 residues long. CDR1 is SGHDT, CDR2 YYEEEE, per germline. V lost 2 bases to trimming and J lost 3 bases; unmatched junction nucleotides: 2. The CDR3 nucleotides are TGTGCCAGCAGCTTCAGGGGGAACTACGAGCAGTACTTC. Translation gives CASSFRGNYEQYF.

The CDR3 spells CASSLTTGSNEQFF. In DNA form, the CDR3 reads TGTGCCAGCTCACTTACCACAGGGTCTAATGAGCAGTTCTTC. This sequence joins TRBV18 and TRBJ2-1, with D tentatively TRBD1 (6 bases). Per germline, CDR1 KGHSH and CDR2 LQKENI. V lost 4 bases, J lost 7 bases, and 14 bases lay in between. This CDR3 region has 14 residues. Full variable domain (remainder filled in from reference TRBV18 and TRBJ2-1): NAGVMQNPRHLVRRRGQEARLRCSPMKGHSHVYWYRQLPEEGLKFMVYLQKENIIDESGMPKERFSAEFPKEGPSILRIQQVVRGDSAAYFCASSLTTGSNEQFFGPGTRLTVL.

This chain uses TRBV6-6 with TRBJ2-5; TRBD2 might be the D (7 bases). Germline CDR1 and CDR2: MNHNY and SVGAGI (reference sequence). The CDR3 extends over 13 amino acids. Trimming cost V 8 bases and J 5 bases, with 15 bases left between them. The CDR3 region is CASGGGSPETQYF. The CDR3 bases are TGTGCCAGCGGGGGCGGGAGCCCCGAGACCCAGTACTTC.

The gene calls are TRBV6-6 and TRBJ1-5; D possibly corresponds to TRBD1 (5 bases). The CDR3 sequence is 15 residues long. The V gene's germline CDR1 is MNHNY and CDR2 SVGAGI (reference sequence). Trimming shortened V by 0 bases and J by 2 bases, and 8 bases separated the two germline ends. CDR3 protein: CASSYSGVGNQPQHF. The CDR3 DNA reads TGTGCCAGCAGTTACTCAGGGGTGGGCAATCAGCCCCAGCATTTT.

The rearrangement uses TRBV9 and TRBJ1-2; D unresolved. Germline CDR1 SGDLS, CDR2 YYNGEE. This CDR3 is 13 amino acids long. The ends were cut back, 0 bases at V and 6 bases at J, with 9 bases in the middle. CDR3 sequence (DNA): TGTGCCAGCAGCGTAGAGGGTATGGATGGCTACACCTTC. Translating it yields CASSVEGMDGYTF.

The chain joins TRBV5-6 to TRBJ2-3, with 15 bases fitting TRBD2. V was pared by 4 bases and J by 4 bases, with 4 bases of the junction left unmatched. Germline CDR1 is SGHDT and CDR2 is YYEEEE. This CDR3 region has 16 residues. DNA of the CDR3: TGTGCCAGCAGCCGACGGACTAGCGGGGGGGCAGATACGCAGTATTTT. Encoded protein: CASSRRTSGGADTQYF. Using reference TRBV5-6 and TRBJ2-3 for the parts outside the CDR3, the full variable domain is DAGVTQSPTHLIKTRGQQVTLRCSPKSGHDTVSWYQQALGQGPQFIFQYYEEEERQRGNFPDRFSGHQFPNYSSELNVNALLLGDSALYLCASSRRTSGGADTQYFGPGTRLTVL.

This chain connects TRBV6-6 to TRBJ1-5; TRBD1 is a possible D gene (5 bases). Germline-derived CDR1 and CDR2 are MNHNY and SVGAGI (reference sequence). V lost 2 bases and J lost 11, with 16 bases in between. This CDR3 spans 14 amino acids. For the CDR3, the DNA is TGTGCCAGCAGTTACGGTGGGGGATCAGGAGCCCAGCATTTT. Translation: CASSYGGGSGAQHF.

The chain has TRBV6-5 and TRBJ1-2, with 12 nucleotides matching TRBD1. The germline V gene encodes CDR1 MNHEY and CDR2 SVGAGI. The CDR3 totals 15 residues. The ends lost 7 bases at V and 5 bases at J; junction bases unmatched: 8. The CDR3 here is CASTTGTGGLYGYTF. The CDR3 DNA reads TGTGCCAGCACGACCGGGACAGGGGGCCTTTATGGCTACACCTTC.

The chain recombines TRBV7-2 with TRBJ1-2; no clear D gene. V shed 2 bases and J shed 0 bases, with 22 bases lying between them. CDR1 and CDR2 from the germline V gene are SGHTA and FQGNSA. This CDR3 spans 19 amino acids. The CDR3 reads CASSLFNHWNSLANYGYTF. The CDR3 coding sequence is TGTGCCAGCAGCTTATTTAATCACTGGAACTCACTAGCTAACTATGGCTACACCTTC. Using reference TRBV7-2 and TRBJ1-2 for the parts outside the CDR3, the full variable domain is GAGVSQSPSNKVTEKGKDVELRCDPISGHTALYWYRQSLGQGLEFLIYFQGNSAPDKSGLPSDRFSAERTGGSVSTLTIQRTQQEDSAVYLCASSLFNHWNSLANYGYTFGSGTRLTVV.

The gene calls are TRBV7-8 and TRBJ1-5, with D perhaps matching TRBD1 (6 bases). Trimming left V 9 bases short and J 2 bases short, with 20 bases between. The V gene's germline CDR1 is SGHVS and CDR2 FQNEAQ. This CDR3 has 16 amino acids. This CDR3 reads CARINRTQGRNQPQHF. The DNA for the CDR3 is TGTGCCAGGATCAACCGAACGCAGGGGCGCAATCAGCCCCAGCATTTT.

The CDR3 DNA reads TGTGCCAGCAGTCCGGGACAGTCCAATCAGCCCCAGCATTTT. Protein product: CASSPGQSNQPQHF. This rearrangement joins TRBV6-5 to TRBJ1-5, with 7 bases lining up with TRBD1. CDR3 length equals 14 residues. CDR1 is MNHEY, CDR2 SVGAGI, per germline. Trimming took 5 bases from V and 3 from J; bases not matched to a gene: 4.

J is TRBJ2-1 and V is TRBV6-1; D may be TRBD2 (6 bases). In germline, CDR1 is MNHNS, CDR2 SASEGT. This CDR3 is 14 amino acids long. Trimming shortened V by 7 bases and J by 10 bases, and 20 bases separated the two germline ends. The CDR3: CASISGTRRREQFF. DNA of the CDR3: TGTGCCAGCATTAGTGGGACTCGACGACGCGAGCAGTTCTTC.

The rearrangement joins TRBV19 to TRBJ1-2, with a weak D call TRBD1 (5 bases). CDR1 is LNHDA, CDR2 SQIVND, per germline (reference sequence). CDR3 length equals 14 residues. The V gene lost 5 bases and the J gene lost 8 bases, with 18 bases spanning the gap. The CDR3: CASSPHRDSEGYTF. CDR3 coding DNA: TGTGCCAGTAGTCCCCACCGGGACTCTGAAGGCTACACCTTC.

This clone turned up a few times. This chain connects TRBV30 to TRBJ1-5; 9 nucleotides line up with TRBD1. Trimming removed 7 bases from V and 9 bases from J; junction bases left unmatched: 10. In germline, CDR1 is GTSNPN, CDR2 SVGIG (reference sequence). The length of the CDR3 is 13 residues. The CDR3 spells CASRDRANGPQHF. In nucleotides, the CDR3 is TGTGCCTCACGGGACAGGGCGAACGGGCCCCAGCATTTT.